This TCR beta chain is from a study of T cells in Graves' hyperthyroidism and ophthalmopathy. Study observations and caveats: Peripheral blood also featured most of the thyroid clonotypes expanded above 0.001.

Amplification targeted TCR beta CDR3 regions from RNA transcripts. Primed by the HTBI set, a first-round RT-PCR was run on the TCR CDR3. Each CDR3 protein gets one entry after TCRdb re-called the multiplex PCR reads with MiXCR. The data contain some 570,000 distinct CDR3 sequences, over 15% of them seen just once; the ten biggest clones take up 17%. This clonotype was found many times. What it recognizes is unknown. V shed 0 bases and J shed 3 bases, with 18 bases lying between them. The V gene's germline CDR1 is SGHVS and CDR2 FQNEAQ. The length of the CDR3 is 17 residues. Every diagnosis used clinical symptoms, serum thyroxine and TRAb, thyroid ultrasound and orbital computed tomography. PBMCs were obtained from under 13 ml fresh peripheral blood.

The clonotype originates from a woman aged 18-30 years with Graves' ophthalmopathy. The sample comprised blood. This rearrangement joins TRBV7-8 to TRBJ2-7; tentatively, D is TRBD1 (6 bases). The CDR3 DNA follows: TGTGCCAGCAGCTTAGCGGGGGAAAGGGGCAGGGGCTACGAGCAGTACTTC. It codes for CASSLAGERGRGYEQYF.